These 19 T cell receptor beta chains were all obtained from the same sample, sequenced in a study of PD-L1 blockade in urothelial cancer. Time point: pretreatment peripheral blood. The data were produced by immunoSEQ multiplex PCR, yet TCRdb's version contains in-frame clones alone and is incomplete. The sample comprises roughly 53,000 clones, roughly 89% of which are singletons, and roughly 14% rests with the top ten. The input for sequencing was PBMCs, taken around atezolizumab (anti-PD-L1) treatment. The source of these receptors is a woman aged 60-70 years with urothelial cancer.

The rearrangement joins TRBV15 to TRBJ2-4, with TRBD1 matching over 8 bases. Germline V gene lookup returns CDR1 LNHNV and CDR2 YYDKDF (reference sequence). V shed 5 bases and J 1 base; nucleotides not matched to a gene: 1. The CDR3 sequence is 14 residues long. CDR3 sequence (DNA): TGTGCCACCAGCGGGGACAGGGCCAAAAACATTCAGTACTTC. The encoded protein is CATSGDRAKNIQYF.

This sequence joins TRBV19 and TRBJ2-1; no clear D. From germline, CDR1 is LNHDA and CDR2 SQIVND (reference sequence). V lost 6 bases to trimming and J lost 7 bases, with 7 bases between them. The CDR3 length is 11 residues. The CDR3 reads CASRAFNEQFF. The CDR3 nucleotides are TGTGCCAGTAGAGCCTTTAATGAGCAGTTCTTC.

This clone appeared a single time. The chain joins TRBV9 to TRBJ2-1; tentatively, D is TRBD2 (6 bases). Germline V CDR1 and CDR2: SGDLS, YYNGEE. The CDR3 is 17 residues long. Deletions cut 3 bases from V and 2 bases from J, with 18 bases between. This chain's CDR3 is CASSGGVSGWTYNEQFF. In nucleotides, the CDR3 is TGTGCCAGCAGCGGGGGCGTGAGCGGGTGGACCTACAATGAGCAGTTCTTC.

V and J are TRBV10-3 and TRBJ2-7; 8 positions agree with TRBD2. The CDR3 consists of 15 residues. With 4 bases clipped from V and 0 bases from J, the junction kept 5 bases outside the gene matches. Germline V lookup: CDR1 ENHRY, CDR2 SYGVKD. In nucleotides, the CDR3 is TGTGCCATCAGTGGAGCGGGGGCCGCCTCCTACGAGCAGTACTTC. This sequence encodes CAISGAGAASYEQYF.

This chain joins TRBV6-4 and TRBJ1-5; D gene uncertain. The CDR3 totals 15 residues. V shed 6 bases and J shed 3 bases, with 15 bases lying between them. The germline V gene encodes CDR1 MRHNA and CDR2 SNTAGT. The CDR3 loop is CASSPEGRDNQPQHF. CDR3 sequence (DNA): TGTGCCAGCAGCCCCGAGGGTAGGGACAATCAGCCCCAGCATTTT.

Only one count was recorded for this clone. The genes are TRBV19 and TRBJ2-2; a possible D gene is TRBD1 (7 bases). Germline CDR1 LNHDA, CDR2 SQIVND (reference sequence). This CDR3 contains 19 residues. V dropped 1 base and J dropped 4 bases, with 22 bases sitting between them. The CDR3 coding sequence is TGTGCCAGTAGTATAGTGGCAGGGGGGTTCGCTGGGGGCACCGGGGAGCTGTTTTTT. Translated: CASSIVAGGFAGGTGELFF. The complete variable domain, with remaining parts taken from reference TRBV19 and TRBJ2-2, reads DGGITQSPKYLFRKEGQNVTLSCEQNLNHDAMYWYRQDPGQGLRLIYYSQIVNDFQKGDIAEGYSVSREKKESFPLTVTSAQKNPTAFYLCASSIVAGGFAGGTGELFFGEGSRLTVL.

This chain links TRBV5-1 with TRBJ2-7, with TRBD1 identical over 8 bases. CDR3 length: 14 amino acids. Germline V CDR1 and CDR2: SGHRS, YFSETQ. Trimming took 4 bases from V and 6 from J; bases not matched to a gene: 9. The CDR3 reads CASSPGPTGGEQYF. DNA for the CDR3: TGCGCCAGCAGCCCCGGGCCTACAGGGGGCGAGCAGTACTTC. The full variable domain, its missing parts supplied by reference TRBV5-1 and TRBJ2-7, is KAGVTQTPRYLIKTRGQQVTLSCSPISGHRSVSWYQQTPGQGLQFLFEYFSETQRNKGNFPGRFSGRQFSNSRSEMNVSTLELGDSALYLCASSPGPTGGEQYFGPGTRLTVT.

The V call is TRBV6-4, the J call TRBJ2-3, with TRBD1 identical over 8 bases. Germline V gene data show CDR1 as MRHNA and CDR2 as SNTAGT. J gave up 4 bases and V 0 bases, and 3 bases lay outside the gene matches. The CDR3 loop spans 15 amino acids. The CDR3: CASSDSSGGADTQYF. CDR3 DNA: TGTGCCAGCAGTGACTCCTCAGGGGGCGCAGATACGCAGTATTTT.

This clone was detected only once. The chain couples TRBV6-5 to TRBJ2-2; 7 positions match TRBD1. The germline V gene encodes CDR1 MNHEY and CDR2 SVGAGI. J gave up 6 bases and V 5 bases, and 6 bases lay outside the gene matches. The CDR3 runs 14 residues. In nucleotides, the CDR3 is TGTGCCAGCAGTCGACAGGGTTTGGCCGGGGAGCTGTTTTTT. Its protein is CASSRQGLAGELFF.

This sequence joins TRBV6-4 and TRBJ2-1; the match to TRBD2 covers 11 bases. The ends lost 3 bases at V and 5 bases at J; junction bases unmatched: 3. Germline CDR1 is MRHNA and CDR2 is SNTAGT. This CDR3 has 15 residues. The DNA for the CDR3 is TGTGCCAGCAGTGAAGGACTAGCGGGCGACAATGAGCAGTTCTTC. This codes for CASSEGLAGDNEQFF.

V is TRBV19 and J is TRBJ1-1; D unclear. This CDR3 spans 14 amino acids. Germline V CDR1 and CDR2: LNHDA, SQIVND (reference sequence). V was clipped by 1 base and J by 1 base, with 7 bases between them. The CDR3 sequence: CASSIARRNTEAFF. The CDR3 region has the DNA TGTGCCAGTAGTATAGCCAGGCGGAACACTGAAGCTTTCTTT.

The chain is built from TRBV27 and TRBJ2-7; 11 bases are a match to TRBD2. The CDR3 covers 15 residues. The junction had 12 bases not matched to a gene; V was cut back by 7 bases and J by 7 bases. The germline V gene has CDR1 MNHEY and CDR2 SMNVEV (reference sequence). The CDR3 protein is CASNVAGTSGKEQYF. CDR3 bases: TGTGCCAGCAACGTAGCCGGGACTAGCGGAAAAGAGCAGTACTTC.

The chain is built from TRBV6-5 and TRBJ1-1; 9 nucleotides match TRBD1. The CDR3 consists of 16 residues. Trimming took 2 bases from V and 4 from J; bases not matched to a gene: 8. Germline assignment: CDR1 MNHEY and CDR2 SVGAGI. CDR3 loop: CASSYLQTGGSTEAFF. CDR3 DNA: TGTGCCAGCAGTTACCTACAGACAGGGGGATCCACTGAAGCTTTCTTT.

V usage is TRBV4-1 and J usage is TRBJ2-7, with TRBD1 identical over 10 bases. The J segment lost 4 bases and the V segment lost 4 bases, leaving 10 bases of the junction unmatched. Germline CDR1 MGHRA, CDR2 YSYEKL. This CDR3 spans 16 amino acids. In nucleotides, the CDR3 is TGCGCCAGCAGCCTCCGGGACAGGGGTAAATTTTACGAGCAGTACTTC. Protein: CASSLRDRGKFYEQYF.

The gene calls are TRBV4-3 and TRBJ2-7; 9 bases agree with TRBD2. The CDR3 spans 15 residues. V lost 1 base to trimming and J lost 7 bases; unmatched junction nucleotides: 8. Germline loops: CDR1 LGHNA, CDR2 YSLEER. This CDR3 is CASSQGGRASGEQYF. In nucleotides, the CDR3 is TGCGCCAGCAGCCAAGGCGGGAGGGCCTCGGGAGAGCAGTACTTC.

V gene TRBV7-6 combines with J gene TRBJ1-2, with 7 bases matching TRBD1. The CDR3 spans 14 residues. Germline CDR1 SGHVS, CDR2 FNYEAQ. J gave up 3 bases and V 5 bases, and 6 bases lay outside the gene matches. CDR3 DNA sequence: TGTGCCAGCAGCCCGGACGGACAGGACTATGGCTACACCTTC. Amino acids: CASSPDGQDYGYTF.

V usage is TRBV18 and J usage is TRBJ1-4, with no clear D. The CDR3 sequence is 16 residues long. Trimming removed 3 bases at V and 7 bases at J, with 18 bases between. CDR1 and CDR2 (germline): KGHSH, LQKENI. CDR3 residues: CASSPIFPERGEKLFF. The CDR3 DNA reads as TGTGCCAGCTCACCGATTTTCCCCGAGCGGGGTGAAAAACTGTTTTTT.

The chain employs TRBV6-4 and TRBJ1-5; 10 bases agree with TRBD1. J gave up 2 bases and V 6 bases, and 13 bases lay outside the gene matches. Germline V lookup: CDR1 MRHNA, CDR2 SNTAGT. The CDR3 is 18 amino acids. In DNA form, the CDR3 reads TGTGCCAGCAGAGAAGGGACAGGGGACATTTATTGCAATCAGCCCCAGCATTTT. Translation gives CASREGTGDIYCNQPQHF.

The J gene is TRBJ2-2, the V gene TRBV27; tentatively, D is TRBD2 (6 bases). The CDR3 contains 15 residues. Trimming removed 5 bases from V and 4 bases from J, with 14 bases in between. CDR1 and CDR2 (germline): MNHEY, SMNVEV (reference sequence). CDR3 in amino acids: CASSPDGRFTGELFF. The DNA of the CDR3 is TGTGCCAGCAGTCCCGACGGGAGATTCACCGGGGAGCTGTTTTTT.